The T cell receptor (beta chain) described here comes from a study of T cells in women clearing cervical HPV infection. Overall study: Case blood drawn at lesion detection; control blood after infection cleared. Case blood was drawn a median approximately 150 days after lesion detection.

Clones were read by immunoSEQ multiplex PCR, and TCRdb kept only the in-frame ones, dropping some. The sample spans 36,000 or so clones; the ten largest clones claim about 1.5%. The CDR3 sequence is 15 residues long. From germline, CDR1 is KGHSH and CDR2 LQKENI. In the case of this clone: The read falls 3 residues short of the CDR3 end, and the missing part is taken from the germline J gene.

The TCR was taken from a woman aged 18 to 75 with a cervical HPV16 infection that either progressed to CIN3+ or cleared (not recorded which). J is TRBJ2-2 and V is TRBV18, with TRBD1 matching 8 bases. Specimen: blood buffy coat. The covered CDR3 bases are TGTGCCAGCTCCGACAGGGGAAGTACTAATGAAAAG. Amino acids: CASSDRGSTNEK. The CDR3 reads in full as CASSDRGSTNEKLFF.